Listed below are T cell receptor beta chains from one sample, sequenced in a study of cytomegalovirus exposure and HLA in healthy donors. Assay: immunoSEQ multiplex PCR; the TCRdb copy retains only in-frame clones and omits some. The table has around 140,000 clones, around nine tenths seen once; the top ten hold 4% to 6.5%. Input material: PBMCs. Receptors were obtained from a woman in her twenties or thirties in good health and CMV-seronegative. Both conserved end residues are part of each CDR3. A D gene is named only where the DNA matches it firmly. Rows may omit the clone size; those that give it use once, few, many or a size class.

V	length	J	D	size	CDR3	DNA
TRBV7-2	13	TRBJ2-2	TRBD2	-	CASSPPSGRELFF	TGTGCCAGCAGCCCCCCTAGCGGGAGAGAGCTGTTTTTT
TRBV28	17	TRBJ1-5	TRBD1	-	CATWASIRDRGLQPQHF	TGTGCCACATGGGCCTCAATCCGGGACAGGGGGTTACAGCCCCAGCATTTT
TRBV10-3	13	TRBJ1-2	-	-	CAISEGRDYGYTF	TGTGCCATCAGTGAGGGCAGGGACTATGGCTACACCTTC
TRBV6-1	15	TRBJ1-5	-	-	CASSERTGVNQPQHF	TGTGCCAGCAGTGAACGGACGGGGGTTAATCAGCCCCAGCATTTT
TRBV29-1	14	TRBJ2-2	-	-	CSVSPGQNTGELFF	TGCAGCGTTTCGCCGGGACAGAACACCGGGGAGCTGTTTTTT
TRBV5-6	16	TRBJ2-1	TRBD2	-	CASSFSSGGDYNEQFF	TGTGCCAGCAGCTTTTCCTCGGGAGGGGATTACAATGAGCAGTTCTTC
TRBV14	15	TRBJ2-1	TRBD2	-	CASSAGLAGVHEQFF	TGTGCCAGCAGTGCCGGACTAGCGGGAGTCCATGAGCAGTTCTTC
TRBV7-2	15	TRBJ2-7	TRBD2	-	CASSAGLAGVYEQYF	TGTGCCAGCAGCGCGGGACTAGCGGGAGTGTACGAGCAGTACTTC
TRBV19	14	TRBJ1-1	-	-	CASGGAGPNTEAFF	TGTGCCAGCGGGGGGGCAGGGCCGAACACTGAAGCTTTCTTT
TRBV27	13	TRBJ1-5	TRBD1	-	CASSFGQGQPQHF	TGTGCCAGCAGTTTTGGACAGGGTCAGCCCCAGCATTTT
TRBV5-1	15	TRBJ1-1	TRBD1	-	CASSLTGASNTEAFF	TGCGCCAGCAGCTTGACAGGGGCGTCTAACACTGAAGCTTTCTTT
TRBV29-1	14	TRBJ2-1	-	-	CSVSEEGMYNEQFF	TGCAGCGTTTCCGAGGAGGGGATGTACAATGAGCAGTTCTTC
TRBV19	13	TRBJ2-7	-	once	CASSIGSYYEQYF	TGTGCCAGTAGTATTGGCAGTTACTACGAGCAGTACTTC
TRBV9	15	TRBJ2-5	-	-	CASSVARTDQETQYF	TGTGCCAGCAGCGTAGCGAGGACAGACCAAGAGACCCAGTACTTC
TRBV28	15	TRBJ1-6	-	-	CASSGGPGYNSPLHF	TGTGCCAGCAGCGGGGGGCCGGGCTATAATTCACCCCTCCACTTT
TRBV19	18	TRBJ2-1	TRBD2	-	CASSIKTSGRVRMHEQFF	TGTGCCAGTAGTATTAAGACTAGCGGGAGGGTCCGTATGCATGAGCAGTTCTTC
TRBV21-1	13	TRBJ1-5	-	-	CASDSGGNQPQHF	TGTGCCAGCGATTCCGGGGGAAATCAGCCCCAGCATTTT
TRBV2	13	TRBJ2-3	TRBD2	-	CASSGLAGDTQYF	TGTGCCAGCAGTGGACTAGCAGGAGATACGCAGTATTTT
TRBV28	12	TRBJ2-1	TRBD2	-	CASSRWTSGKFF	TGTGCCAGCAGTCGATGGACTAGCGGGAAATTCTTC
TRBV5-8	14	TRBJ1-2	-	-	CASSFPQGLYGYTF	TGTGCCAGCAGCTTCCCCCAGGGACTCTATGGCTACACCTTC
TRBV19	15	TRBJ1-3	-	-	CASSIGRSSGNTIYF	TGTGCCAGTAGTATCGGCCGGAGCTCTGGAAACACCATATATTTT
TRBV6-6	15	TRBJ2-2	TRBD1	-	CASSSGDRRTGELFF	TGTGCCAGCAGTTCGGGGGACAGGCGGACCGGGGAGCTGTTTTTT
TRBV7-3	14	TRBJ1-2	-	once	CASSLYGGPYGYTF	TGTGCCAGCAGCTTATACGGCGGTCCCTATGGCTACACCTTC
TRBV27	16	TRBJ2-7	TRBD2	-	CASSLVGTSGSYEQYF	TGTGCCAGCAGTTTAGTTGGGACTAGCGGGAGCTACGAGCAGTACTTC
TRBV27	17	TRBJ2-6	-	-	CASSPLVGSAGANVLTF	TGTGCCAGCAGTCCCCTAGTGGGTTCGGCGGGGGCCAACGTCCTGACTTTC
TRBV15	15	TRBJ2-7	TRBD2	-	CATSRDTSGSYEQYF	TGTGCCACCAGCAGAGATACTAGCGGATCCTACGAGCAGTACTTC
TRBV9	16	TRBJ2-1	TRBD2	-	CASSPSGSLPHNEQFF	TGTGCCAGCAGCCCTAGCGGGAGCCTTCCACACAATGAGCAGTTCTTC
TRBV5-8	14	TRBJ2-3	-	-	CASDRERAPDTQYF	TGTGCCAGCGACCGTGAGAGGGCCCCAGATACGCAGTATTTT
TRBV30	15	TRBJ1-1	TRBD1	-	CAWSVLGTGSTEAFF	TGTGCCTGGAGTGTACTAGGGACAGGCAGCACTGAAGCTTTCTTT
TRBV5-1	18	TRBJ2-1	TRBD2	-	CASSLHSGRVNFYNEQFF	TGCGCCAGCAGCCTCCATAGCGGGAGGGTCAACTTTTACAATGAGCAGTTCTTC
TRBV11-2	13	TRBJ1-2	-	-	CASSLKTSDGYTF	TGTGCCAGCAGCTTGAAAACGAGTGATGGCTACACCTTC
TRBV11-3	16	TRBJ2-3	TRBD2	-	CASSTGTSGETDTQYF	TGTGCCAGCAGCACCGGGACTAGCGGGGAAACAGATACGCAGTATTTT